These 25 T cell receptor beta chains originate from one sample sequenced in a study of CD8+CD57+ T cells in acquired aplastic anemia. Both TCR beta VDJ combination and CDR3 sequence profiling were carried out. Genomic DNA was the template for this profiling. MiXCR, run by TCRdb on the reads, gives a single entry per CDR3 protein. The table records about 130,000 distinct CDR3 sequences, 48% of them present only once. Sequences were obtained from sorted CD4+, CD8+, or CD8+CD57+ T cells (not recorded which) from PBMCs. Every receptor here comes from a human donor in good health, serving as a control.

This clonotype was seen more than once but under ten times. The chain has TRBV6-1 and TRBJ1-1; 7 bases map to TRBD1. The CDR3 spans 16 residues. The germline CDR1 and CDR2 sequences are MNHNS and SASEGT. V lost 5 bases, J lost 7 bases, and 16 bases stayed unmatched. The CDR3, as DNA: TGTGCCAGCAGTCTAGCTTCGGGACAGAGGGTTGATGAAGCTTTCTTT. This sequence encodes CASSLASGQRVDEAFF.

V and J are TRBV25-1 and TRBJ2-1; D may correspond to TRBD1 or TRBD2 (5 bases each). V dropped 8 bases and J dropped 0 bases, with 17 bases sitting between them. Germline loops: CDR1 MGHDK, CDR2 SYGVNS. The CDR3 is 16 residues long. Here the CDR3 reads CASLGWGKSSYNEQFF. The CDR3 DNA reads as TGTGCCAGCCTTGGGTGGGGGAAGAGCTCCTACAATGAGCAGTTCTTC.

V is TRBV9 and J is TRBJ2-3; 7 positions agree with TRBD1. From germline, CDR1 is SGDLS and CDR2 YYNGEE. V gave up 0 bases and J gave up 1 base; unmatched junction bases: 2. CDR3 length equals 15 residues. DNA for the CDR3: TGTGCCAGCAGCGTAGACACAGGGGGCACAGATACGCAGTATTTT. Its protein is CASSVDTGGTDTQYF.

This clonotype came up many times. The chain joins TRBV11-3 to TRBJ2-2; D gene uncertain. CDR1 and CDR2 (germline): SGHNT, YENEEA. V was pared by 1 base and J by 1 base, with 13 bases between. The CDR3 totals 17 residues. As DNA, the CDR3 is TGTGCCAGCAGCTTAGGGAGATGGTCTTTGAACACCGGGGAGCTGTTTTTT. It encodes CASSLGRWSLNTGELFF.

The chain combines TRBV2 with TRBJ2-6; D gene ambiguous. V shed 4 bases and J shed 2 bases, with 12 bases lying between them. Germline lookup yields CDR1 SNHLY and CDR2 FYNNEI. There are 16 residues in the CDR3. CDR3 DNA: TGTGCCAGCAGTGGCCTCGAGAGCCCTGGGGCCAACGTCCTGACTTTC. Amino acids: CASSGLESPGANVLTF.

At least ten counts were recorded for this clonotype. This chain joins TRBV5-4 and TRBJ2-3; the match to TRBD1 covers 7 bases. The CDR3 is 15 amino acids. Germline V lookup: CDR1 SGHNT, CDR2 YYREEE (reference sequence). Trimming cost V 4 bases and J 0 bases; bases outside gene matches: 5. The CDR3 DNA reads TGTGCCAGCAGCGACGGGACAGCTAGCACAGATACGCAGTATTTT. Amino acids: CASSDGTASTDTQYF.

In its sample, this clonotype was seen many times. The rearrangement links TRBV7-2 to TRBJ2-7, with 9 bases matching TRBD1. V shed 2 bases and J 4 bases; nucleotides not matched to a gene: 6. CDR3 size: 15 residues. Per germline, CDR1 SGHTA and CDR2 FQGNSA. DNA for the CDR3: TGTGCCAGCAGCTTACATCCAGGACAGGGGTACGAGCAGTACTTC. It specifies CASSLHPGQGYEQYF.

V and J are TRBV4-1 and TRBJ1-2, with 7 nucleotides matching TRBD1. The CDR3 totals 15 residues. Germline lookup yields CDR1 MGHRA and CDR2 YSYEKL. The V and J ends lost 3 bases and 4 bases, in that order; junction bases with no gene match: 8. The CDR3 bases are TGCGCCAGCAGCCAGCAACAGGGGCAGGTCTATGGCTACACCTTC. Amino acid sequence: CASSQQQGQVYGYTF.

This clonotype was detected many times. For the CDR3, the DNA is TGTGCCAGCAGCTGGTTGAGCTCCTACAATGAGCAGTTCTTC. This encodes CASSWLSSYNEQFF. The chain employs TRBV11-3 and TRBJ2-1; D gene ambiguous. This CDR3 has 14 residues. CDR1 and CDR2 (germline): SGHNT, YENEEA. Trimming stripped 4 bases from V and 0 bases from J, with 7 bases between.

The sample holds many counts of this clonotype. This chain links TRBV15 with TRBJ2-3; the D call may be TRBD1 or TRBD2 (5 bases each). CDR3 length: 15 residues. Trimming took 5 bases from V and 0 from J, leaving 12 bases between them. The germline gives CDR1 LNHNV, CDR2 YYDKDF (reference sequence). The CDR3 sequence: CATSGAGISTDTQYF. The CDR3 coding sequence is TGTGCCACCAGCGGGGCCGGGATTAGCACAGATACGCAGTATTTT.

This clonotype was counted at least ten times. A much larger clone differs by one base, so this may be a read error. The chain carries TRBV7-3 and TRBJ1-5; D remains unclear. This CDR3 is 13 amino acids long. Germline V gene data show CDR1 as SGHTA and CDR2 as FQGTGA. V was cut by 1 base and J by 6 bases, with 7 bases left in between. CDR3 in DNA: TGTGCCAGCAGCTTAAACCGAAGTCAGCCCCAGCATTTT. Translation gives CASSLNRSQPQHF.

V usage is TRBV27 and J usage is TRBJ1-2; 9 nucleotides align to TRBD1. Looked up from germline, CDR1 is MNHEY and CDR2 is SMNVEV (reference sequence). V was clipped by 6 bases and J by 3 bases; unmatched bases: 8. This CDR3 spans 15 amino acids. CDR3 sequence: CASRPLQGAYYGYTF. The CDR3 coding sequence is TGTGCCAGCAGACCACTACAGGGGGCTTACTATGGCTACACCTTC.

CDR3 bases: TGTGCCAGCAGCGTTGGGACAGCCAAAGACTATGGCTACACCTTC. Amino acids: CASSVGTAKDYGYTF. The rearrangement joins TRBV9 to TRBJ1-2; TRBD1 matches 7 bases. V shed 2 bases, J shed 3 bases, and the junction held 7 bases outside the gene matches. This CDR3 spans 15 amino acids. Per germline, CDR1 SGDLS and CDR2 YYNGEE.

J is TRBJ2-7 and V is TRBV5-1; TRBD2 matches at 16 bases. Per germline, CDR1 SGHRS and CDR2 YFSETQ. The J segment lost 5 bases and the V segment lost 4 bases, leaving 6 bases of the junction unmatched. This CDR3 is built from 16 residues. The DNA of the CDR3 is TGCGCCAGCAGCCACCCGGGACTAGCGGGGGGGAACGAGCAGTACTTC. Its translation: CASSHPGLAGGNEQYF.

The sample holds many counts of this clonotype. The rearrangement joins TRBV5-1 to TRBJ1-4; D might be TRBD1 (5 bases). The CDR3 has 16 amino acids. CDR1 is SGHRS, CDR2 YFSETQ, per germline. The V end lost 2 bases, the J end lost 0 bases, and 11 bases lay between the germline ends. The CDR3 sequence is CASSFSGTATNEKLFF. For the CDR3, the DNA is TGCGCCAGCAGCTTCTCAGGGACTGCAACTAATGAAAAACTGTTTTTT.

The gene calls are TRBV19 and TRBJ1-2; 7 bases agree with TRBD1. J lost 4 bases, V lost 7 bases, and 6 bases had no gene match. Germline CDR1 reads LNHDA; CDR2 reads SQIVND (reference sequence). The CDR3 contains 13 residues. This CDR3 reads CASTLDRIYGYTF. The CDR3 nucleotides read TGTGCCAGTACCTTGGACAGGATCTATGGCTACACCTTC.

CDR3 in DNA: TGCAGTGCTAGGGGGACTAGCGGGGGGTGTGCGGCTTACAATGAGCAGTTCTTC. Encoded protein: CSARGTSGGCAAYNEQFF. This chain uses TRBV20-1 with TRBJ2-1, with TRBD2 matching 15 bases. V shed 3 bases and J 4 bases; nucleotides not matched to a gene: 10. The V gene's germline CDR1 is DFQATT and CDR2 SNEGSKA (reference sequence). The CDR3 runs to 18 residues.

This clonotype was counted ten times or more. CDR3 coding DNA: TGCAGCGTTGAACTCGGGACAGGGAAGTCCTACAATGAGCAGTTCTTC. Encoded protein: CSVELGTGKSYNEQFF. The chain links TRBV29-1 to TRBJ2-1, with TRBD1 matching over 9 bases. The germline CDR1 and CDR2 sequences are SQVTM and ANQGSEA. This CDR3 contains 16 residues. J gave up 1 base and V 2 bases, and 6 bases lay outside the gene matches.

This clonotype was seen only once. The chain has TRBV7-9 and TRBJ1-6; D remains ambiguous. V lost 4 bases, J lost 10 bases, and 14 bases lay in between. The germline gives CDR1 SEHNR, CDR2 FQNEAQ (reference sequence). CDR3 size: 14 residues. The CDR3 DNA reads TGTGCCAGCAGCTCGGGCAGTTGGTACTCACCCCTCCACTTT. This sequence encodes CASSSGSWYSPLHF. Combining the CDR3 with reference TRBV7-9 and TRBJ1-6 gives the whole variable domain DTGVSQNPRHKITKRGQNVTFRCDPISEHNRLYWYRQTLGQGPEFLTYFQNEAQLEKSRLLSDRFSAERPKGSFSTLEIQRTEQGDSAMYLCASSSGSWYSPLHFGNGTRLTVT.

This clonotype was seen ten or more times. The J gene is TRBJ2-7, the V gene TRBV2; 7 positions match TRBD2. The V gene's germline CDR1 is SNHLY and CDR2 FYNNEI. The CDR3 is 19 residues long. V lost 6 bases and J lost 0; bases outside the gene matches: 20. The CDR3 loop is CASSGKAGIPMVSSYEQYF. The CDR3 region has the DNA TGTGCCAGCAGCGGCAAAGCGGGGATCCCTATGGTATCCTCCTACGAGCAGTACTTC.

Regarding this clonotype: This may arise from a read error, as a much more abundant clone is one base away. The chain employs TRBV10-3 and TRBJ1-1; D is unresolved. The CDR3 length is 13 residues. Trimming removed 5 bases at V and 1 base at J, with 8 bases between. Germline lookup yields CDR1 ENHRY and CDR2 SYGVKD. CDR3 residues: CAISLRPNTEAFF. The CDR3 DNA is TGTGCCATCAGTTTAAGGCCGAACACTGAAGCTTTCTTT.

The CDR3 here is CASSESLVAETQYF. As DNA, the CDR3 is TGTGCCAGCAGTGAATCGTTAGTTGCCGAGACCCAGTACTTC. The genes are TRBV25-1 and TRBJ2-5; D call uncertain. CDR1 is MGHDK, CDR2 SYGVNS, per germline. The CDR3 length is 14 residues. Trimming took off 1 base at V and 5 bases at J, with 11 bases between the two ends.

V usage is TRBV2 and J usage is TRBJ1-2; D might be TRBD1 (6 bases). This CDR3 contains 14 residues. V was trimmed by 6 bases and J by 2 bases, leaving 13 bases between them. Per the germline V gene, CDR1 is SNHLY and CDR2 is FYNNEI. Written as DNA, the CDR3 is TGTGCCAGCAGCTTAGAGGGACAAAACTATGGCTACACCTTC. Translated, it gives CASSLEGQNYGYTF.

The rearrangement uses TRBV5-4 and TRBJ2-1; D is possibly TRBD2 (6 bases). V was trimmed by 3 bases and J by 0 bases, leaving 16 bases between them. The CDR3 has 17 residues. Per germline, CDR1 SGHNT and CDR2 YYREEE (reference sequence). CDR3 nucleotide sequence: TGTGCCAGCAGCTCCCCCGGCGGGAAAAGCTCCTACAATGAGCAGTTCTTC. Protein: CASSSPGGKSSYNEQFF.

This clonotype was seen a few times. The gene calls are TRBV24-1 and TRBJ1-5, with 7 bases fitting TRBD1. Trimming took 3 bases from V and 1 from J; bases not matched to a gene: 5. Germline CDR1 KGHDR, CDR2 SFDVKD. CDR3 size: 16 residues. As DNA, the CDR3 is TGTGCCACCAGTGATCGACAGGGTGGGAGCAATCAGCCCCAGCATTTT. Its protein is CATSDRQGGSNQPQHF.